The clone carrying this T cell receptor (beta chain) was picked up a small number of times. The antigen is unknown. This entry comes from a study of cytomegalovirus exposure and HLA in healthy donors. Study observations and caveats: Earlier analysis found most TCR beta V segments productive about 90% or about 30% of the time. A cluster of highly shared sequence variants was likely a sequencing artifact. It was reported in a later analysis that an Asian-associated ancestry cluster showed fewer N-insertions than the approximately 700-donor mean.

The PCR contained 60 Vbeta and 13 Jbeta primers. Methods used by the authors: A later analysis tallied roughly 77 million unique TCR beta chains, around 9.9 million of them shared. Profiling relied on immunoSEQ multiplex PCR, and the TCRdb table lists in-frame clones only, not all of them. For V, J and clone size, that table is used; D and trimming come from the DNA. The sample consists of about 130,000 clones, around three quarters of them appearing once. CDR3 size: 18 residues. The V gene lost 0 bases and the J gene lost 2 bases, with 18 bases spanning the gap. CDR1 and CDR2 from the germline V gene are SGDLS and YYNGEE.

The chain is built from TRBV9 and TRBJ2-1; maybe TRBD2 (5 bases). Sequencing input: PBMCs. This clonotype originated in a woman aged 45-59 years in good health and CMV-seronegative. The CDR3 spells CASSVADPLAGTYNEQFF. The CDR3 coding sequence is TGTGCCAGCAGCGTAGCTGATCCCCTCGCGGGTACCTACAATGAGCAGTTCTTC.